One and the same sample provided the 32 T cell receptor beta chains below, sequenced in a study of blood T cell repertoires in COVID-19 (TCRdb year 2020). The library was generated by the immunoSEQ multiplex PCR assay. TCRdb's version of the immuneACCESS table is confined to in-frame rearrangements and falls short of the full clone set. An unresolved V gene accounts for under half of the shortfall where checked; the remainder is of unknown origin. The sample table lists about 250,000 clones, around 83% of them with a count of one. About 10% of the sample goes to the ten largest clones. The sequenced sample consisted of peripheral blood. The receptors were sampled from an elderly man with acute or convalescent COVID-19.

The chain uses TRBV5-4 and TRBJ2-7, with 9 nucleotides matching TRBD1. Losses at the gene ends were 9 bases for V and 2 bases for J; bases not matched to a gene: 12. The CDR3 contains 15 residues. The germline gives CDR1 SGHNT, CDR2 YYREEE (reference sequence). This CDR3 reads CATGTGFSETYEQYF. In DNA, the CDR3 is TGTGCCACCGGGACAGGGTTTAGTGAGACCTACGAGCAGTACTTC.

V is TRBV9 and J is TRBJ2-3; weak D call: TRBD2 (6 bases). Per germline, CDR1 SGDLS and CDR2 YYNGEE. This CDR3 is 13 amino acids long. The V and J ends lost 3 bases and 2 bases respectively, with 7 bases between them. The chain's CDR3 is CASSGGITDTQYF. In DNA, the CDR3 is TGTGCCAGCAGCGGCGGGATCACAGATACGCAGTATTTT.

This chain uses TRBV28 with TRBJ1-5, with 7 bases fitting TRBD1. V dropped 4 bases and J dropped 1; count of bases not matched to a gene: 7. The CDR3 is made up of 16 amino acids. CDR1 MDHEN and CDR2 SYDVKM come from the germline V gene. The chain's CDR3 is CASSSSAGGSNQPQHF. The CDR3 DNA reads TGTGCCAGCAGTTCCTCCGCAGGGGGGAGCAATCAGCCCCAGCATTTT.

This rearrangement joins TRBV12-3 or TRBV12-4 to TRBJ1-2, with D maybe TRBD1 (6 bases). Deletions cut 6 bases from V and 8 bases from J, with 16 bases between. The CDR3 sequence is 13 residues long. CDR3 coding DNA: TGTGCCAGCAGACAACCGACGGGACAAGGCTACACCTTC. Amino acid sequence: CASRQPTGQGYTF.

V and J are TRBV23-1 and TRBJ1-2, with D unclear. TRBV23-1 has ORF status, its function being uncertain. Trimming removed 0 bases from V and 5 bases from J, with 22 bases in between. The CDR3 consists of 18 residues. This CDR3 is CASSQSFAGLRAVYGYTF. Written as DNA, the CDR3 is TGCGCCAGCAGTCAATCGTTTGCAGGACTGAGGGCCGTTTATGGCTACACCTTC.

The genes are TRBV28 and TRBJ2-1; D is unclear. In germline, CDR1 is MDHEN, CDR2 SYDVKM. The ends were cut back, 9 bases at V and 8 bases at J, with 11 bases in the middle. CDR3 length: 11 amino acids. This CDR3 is CASKLVYEQFF. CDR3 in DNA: TGTGCCAGTAAACTCGTGTATGAGCAGTTCTTC. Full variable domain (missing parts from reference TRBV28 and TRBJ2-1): DVKVTQSSRYLVKRTGEKVFLECVQDMDHENMFWYRQDPGLGLRLIYFSYDVKMKEKGDIPEGYSVSREKKERFSLILESASTNQTSMYLCASKLVYEQFFGPGTRLTVL.

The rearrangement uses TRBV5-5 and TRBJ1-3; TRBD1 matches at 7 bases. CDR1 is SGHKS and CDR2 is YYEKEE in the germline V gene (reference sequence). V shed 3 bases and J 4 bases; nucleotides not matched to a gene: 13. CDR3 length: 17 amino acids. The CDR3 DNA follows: TGTGCCAGCAGCTACCGTAAACAGGGGCTTCCAGGAAACACCATATATTTT. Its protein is CASSYRKQGLPGNTIYF.

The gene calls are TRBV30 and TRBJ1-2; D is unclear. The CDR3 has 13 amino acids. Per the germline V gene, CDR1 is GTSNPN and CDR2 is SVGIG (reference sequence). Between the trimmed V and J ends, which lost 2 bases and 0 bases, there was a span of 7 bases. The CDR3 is CAWSITPNYGYTF. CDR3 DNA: TGTGCCTGGAGTATCACACCTAACTATGGCTACACCTTC.

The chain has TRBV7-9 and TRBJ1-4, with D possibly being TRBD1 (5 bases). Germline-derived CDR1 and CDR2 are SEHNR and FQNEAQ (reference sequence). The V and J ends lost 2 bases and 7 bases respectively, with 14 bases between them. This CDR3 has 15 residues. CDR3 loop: CASSLPGYIGEKLFF. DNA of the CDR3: TGTGCCAGCAGCTTACCAGGGTATATCGGTGAAAAACTGTTTTTT.

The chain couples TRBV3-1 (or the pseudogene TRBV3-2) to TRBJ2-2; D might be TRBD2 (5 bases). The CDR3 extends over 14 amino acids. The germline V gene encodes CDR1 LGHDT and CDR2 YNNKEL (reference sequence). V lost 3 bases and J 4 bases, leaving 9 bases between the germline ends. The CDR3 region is CASSHPRVTGELFF. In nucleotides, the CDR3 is TGTGCCAGCAGCCATCCGCGGGTCACCGGGGAGCTGTTTTTT.

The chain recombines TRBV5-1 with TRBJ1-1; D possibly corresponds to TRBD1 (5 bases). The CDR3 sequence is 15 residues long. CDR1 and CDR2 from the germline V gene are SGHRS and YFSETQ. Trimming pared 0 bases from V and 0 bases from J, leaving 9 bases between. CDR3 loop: CASSLAGTMNTEAFF. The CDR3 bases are TGCGCCAGCAGCTTGGCGGGGACTATGAACACTGAAGCTTTCTTT.

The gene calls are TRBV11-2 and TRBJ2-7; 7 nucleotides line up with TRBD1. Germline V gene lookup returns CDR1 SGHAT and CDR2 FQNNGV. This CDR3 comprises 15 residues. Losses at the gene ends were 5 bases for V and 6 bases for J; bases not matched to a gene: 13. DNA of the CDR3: TGTGCCAGCAGCCCGCGCCGGGACAGAGGTGCCGAGCAGTACTTC. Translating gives CASSPRRDRGAEQYF.

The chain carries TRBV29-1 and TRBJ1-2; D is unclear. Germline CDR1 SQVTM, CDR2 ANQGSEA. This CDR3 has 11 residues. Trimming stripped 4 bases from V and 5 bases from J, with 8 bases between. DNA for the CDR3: TGCAGCGTTGGCCAGGAATATGGCTACACCTTC. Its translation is CSVGQEYGYTF.

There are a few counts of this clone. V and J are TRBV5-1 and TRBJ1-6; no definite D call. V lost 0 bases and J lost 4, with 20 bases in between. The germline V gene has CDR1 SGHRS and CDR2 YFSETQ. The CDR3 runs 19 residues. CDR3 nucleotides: TGCGCCAGCAGCTTGGCTTTTCCTAGCAGCAGAGGTTATAATTCACCCCTCCACTTT. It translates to CASSLAFPSSRGYNSPLHF.

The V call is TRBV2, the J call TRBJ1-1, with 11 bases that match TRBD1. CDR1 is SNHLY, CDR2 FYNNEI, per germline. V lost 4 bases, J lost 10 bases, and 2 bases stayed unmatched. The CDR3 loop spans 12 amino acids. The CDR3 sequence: CASSGDRGRAFF. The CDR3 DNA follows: TGTGCCAGCAGTGGGGACAGGGGGAGAGCTTTCTTT.

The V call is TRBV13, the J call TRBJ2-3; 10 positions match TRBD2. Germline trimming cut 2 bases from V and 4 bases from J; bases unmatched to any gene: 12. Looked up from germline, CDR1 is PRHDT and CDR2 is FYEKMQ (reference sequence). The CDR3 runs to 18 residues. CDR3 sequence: CASSLSTRSGGAADTQYF. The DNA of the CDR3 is TGTGCCAGCAGCTTATCCACGAGGAGCGGGGGGGCCGCAGATACGCAGTATTTT.

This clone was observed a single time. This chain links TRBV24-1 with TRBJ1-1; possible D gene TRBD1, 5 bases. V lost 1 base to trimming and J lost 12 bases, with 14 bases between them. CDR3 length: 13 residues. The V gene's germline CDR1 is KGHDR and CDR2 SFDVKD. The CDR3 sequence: CATSDLIGQGTFF. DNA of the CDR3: TGTGCCACCAGTGATTTAATAGGTCAGGGAACTTTCTTT.

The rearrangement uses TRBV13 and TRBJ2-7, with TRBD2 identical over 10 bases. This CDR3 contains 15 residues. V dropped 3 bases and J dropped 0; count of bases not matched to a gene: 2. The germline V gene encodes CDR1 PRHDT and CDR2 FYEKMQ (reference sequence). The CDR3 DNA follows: TGTGCCAGCAGCTTCAGCGGGAGGGTCTCCTACGAGCAGTACTTC. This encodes CASSFSGRVSYEQYF.

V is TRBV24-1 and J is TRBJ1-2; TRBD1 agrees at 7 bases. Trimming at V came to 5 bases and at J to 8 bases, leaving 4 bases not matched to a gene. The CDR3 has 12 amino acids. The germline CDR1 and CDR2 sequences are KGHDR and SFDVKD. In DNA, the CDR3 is TGTGCCACCAGTGGACAGGGTTTAGGCTACACCTTC. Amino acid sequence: CATSGQGLGYTF.

The CDR3 nucleotides are TGTGCCAGCAGTTACTCGAGCAGGTACGAGCAGTACTTC. This codes for CASSYSSRYEQYF. V usage is TRBV6-6 and J usage is TRBJ2-7; D unresolved. CDR3 length: 13 amino acids. The V gene's germline CDR1 is MNHNY and CDR2 SVGAGI (reference sequence). V lost 0 bases to trimming and J lost 4 bases, with 7 bases between them.

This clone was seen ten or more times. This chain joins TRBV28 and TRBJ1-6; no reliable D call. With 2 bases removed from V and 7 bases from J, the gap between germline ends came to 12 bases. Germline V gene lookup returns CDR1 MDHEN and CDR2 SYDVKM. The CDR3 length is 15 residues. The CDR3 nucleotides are TGTGCCAGCAGTTTAGGAGGGAGTCGGAATTCACCCCTCCACTTT. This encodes CASSLGGSRNSPLHF.

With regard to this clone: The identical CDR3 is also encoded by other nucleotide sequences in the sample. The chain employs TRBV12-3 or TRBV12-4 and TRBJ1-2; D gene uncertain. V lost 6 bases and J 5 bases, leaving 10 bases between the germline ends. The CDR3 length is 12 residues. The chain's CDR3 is CASSRGGYGYTF. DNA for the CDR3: TGTGCCAGCAGCCGGGGAGGTTATGGCTACACCTTC.

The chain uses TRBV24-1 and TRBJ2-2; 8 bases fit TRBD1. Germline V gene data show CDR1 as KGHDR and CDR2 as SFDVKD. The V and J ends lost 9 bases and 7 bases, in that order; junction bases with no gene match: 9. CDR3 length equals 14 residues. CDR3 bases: TGTGCCACCGGAAGACAGGGGAAAGTCGGGGAGCTGTTTTTT. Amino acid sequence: CATGRQGKVGELFF.

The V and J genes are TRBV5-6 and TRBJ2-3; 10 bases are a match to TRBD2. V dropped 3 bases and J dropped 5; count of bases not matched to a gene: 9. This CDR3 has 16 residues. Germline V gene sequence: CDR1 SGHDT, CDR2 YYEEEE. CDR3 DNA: TGTGCCAGCAGCTGGGCCCCCAGCGGGGGGGGAGATACGCAGTATTTT. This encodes CASSWAPSGGGDTQYF.

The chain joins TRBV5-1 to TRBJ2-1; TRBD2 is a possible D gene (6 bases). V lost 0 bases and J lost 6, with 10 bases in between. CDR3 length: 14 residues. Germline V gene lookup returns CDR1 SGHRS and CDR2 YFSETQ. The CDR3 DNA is TGCGCCAGCAGCTTGGAAACGGGAGTCAATGAGCAGTTCTTC. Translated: CASSLETGVNEQFF.

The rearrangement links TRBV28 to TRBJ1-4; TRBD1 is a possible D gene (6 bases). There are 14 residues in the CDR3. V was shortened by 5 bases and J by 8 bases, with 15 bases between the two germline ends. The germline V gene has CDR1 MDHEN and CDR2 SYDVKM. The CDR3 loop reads CASSLDRLGEKLFF. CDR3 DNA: TGTGCCAGCAGTCTCGACAGGCTCGGCGAAAAACTGTTTTTT.

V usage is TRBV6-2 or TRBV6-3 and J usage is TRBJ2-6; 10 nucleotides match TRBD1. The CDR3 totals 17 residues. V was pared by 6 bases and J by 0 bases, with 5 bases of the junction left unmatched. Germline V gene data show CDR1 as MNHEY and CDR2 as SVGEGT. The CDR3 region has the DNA TGTGCCAGCAGCCGGGACAGGGGTGGCTCTGGGGCCAACGTCCTGACTTTC. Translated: CASSRDRGGSGANVLTF.

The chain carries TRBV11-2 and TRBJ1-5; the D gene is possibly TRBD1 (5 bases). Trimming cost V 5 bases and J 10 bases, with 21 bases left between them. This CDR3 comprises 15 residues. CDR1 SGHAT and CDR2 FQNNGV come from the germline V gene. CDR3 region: CASSLTAGPGIPQHF. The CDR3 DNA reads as TGTGCCAGCAGCCTAACAGCAGGGCCCGGAATACCCCAGCATTTT. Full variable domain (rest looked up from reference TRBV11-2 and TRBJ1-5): EAGVAQSPRYKIIEKRQSVAFWCNPISGHATLYWYQQILGQGPKLLIQFQNNGVVDDSQLPKDRFSAERLKGVDSTLKIQPAKLEDSAVYLCASSLTAGPGIPQHFGDGTRLSIL.

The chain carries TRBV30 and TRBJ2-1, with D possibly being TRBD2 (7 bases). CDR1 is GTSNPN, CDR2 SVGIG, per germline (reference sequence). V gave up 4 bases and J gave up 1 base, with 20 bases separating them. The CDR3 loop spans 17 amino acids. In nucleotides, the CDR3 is TGTGCCTGGATGGTTAGCCTTGGGGGGGCTTCCTACAATGAGCAGTTCTTC. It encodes CAWMVSLGGASYNEQFF. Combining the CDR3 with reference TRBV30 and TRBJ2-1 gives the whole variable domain SQTIHQWPATLVQPVGSPLSLECTVEGTSNPNLYWYRQAAGRGLQLLFYSVGIGQISSEVPQNLSASRPQDRQFILSSKKLLLSDSGFYLCAWMVSLGGASYNEQFFGPGTRLTVL.

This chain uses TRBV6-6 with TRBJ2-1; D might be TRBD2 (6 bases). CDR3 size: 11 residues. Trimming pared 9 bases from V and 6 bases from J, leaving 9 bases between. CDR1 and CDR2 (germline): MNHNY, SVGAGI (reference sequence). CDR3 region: CASAGFNEQFF. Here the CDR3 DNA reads TGTGCCAGTGCGGGGTTCAATGAGCAGTTCTTC.

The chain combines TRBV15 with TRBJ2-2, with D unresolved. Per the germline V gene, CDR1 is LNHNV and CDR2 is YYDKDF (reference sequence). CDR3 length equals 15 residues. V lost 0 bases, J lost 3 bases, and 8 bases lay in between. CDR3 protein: CATSRDPSYTGELFF. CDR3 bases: TGTGCCACCAGCAGAGACCCCTCGTACACCGGGGAGCTGTTTTTT.

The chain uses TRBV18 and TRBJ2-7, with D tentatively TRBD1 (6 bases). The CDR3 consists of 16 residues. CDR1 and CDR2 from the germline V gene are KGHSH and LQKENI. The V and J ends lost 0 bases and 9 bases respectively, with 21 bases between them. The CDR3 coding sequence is TGTGCCAGCTCACCACCGGGGGCGTCGAAACCCGGCAGGCAGTACTTC. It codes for CASSPPGASKPGRQYF. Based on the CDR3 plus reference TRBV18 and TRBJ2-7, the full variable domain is NAGVMQNPRHLVRRRGQEARLRCSPMKGHSHVYWYRQLPEEGLKFMVYLQKENIIDESGMPKERFSAEFPKEGPSILRIQQVVRGDSAAYFCASSPPGASKPGRQYFGPGTRLTVT.